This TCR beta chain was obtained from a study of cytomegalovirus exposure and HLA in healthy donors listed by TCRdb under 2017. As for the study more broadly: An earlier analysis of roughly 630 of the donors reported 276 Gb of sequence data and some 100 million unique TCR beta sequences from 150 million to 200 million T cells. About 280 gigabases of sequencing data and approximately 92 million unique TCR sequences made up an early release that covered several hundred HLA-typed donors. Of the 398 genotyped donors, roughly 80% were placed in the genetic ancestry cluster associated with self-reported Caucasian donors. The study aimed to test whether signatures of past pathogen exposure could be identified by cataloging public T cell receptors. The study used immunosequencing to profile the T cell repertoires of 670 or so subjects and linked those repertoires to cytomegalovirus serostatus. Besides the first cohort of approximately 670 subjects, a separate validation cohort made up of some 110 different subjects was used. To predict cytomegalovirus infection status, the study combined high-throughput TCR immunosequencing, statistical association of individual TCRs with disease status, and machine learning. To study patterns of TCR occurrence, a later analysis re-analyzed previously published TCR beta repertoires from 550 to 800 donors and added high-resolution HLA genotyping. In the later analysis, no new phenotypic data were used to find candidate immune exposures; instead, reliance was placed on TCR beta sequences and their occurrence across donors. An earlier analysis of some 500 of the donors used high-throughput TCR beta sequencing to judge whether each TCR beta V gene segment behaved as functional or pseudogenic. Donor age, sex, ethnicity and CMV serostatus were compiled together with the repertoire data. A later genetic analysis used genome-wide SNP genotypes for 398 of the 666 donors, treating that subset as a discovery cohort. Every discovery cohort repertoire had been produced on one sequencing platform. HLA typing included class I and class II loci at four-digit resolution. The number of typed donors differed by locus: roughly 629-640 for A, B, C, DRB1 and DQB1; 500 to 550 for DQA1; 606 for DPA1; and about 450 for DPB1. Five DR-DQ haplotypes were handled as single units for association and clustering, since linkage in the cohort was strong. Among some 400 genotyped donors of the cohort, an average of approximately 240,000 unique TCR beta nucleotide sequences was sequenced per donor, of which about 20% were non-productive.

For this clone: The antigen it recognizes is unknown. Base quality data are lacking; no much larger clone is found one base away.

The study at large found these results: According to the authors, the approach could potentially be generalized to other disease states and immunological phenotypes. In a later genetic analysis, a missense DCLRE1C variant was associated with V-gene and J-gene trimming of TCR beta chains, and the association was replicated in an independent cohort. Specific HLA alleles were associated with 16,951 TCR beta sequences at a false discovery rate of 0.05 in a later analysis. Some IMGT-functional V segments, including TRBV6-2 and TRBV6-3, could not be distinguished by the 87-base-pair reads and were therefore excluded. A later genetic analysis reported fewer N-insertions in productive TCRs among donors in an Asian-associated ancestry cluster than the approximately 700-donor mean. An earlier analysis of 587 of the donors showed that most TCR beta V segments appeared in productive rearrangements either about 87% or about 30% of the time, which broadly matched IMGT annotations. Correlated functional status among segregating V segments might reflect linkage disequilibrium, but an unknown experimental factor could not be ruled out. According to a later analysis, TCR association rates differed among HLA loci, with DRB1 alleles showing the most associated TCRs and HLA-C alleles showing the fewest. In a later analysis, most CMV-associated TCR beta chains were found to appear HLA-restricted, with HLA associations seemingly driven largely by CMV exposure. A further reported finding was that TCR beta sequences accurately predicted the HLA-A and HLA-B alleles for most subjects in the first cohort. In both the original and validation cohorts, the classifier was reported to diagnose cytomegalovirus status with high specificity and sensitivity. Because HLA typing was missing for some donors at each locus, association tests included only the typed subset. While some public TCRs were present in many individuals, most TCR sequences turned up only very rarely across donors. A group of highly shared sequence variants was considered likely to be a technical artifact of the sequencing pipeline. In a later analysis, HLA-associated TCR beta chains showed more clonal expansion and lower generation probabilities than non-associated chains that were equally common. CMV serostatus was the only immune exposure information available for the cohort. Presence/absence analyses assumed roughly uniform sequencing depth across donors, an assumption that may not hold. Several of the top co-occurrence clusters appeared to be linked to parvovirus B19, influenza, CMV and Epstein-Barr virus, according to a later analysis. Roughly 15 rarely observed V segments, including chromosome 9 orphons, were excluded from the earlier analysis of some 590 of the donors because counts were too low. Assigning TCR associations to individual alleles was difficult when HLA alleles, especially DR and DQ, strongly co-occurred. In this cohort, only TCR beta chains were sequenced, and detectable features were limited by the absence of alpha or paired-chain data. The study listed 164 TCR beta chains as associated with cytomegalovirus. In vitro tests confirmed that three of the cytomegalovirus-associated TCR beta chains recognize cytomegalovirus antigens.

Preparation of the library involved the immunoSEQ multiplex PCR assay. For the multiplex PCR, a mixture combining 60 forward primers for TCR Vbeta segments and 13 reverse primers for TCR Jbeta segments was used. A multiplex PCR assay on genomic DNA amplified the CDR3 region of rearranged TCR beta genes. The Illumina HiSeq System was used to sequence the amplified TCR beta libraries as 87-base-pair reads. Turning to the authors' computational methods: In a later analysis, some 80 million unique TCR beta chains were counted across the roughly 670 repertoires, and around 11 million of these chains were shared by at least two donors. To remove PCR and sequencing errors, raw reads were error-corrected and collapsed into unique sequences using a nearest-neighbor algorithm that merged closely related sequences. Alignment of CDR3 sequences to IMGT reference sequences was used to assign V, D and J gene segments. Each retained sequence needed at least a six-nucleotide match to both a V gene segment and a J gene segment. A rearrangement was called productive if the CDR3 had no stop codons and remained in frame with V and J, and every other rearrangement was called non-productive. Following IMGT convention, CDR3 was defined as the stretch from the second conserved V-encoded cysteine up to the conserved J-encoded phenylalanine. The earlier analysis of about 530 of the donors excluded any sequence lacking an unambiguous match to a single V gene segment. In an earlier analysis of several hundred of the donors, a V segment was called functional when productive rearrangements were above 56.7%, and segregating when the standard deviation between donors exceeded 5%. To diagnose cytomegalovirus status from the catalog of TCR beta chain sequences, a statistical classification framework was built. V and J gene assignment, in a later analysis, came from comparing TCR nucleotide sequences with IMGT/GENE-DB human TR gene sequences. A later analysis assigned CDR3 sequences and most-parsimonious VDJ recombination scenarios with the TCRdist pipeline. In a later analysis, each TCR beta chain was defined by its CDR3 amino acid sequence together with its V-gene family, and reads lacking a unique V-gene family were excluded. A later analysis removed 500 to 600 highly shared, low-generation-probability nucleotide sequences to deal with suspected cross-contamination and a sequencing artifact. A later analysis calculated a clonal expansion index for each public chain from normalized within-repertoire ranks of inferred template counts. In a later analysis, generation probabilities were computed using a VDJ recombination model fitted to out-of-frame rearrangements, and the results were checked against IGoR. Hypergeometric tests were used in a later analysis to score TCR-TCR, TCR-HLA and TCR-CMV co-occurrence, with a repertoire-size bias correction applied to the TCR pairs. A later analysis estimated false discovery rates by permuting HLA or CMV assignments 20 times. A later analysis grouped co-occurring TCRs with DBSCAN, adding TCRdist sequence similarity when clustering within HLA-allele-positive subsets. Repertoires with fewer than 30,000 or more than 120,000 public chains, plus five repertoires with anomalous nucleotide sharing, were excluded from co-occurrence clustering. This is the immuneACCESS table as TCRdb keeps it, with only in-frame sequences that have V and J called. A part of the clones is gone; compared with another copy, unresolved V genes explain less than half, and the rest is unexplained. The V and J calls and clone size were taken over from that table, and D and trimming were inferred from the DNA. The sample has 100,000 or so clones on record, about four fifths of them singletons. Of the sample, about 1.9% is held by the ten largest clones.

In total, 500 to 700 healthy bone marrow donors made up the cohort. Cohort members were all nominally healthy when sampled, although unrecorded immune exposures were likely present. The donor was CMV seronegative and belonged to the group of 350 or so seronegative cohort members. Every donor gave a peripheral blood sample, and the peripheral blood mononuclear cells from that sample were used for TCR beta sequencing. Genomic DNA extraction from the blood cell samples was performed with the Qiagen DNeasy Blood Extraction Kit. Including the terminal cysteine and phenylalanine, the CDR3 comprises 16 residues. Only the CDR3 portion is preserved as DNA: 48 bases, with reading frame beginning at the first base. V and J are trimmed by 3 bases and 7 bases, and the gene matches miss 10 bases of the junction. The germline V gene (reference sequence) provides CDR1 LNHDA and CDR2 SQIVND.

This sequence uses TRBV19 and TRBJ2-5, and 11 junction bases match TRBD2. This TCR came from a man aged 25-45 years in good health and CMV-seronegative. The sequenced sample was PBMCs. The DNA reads TGTGCCAGTAGTATGAATAGCGGGAGGGCCCCAGGGACCCAGTACTTC. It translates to CASSMNSGRAPGTQYF.